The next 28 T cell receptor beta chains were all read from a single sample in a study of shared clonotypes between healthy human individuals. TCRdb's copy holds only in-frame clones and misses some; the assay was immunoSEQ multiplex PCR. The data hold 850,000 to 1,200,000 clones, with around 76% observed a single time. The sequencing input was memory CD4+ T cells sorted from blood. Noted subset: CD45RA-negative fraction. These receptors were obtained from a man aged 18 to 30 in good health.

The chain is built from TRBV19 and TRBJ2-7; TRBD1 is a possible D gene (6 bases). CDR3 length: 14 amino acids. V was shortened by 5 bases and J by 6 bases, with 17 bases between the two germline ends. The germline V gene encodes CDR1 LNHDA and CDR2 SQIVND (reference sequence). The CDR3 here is CASSQGTSSGEQYF. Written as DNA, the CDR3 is TGTGCCAGTAGTCAGGGGACATCGTCCGGCGAGCAGTACTTC.

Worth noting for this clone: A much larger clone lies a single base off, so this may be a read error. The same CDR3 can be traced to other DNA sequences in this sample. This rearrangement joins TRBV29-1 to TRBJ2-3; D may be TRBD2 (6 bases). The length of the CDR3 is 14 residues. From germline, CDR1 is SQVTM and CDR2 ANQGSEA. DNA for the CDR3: TGCAGCGTTGTCGGGGCAACTAGCACAGATACGCAATATTTT. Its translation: CSVVGATSTDTQYF.

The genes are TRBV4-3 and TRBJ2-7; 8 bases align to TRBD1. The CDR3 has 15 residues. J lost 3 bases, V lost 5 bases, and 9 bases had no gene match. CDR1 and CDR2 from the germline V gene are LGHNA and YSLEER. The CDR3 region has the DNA TGCGCCAGCAGCTATCTTGGACAGGGTATCTACGAGCAGTACTTC. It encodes CASSYLGQGIYEQYF.

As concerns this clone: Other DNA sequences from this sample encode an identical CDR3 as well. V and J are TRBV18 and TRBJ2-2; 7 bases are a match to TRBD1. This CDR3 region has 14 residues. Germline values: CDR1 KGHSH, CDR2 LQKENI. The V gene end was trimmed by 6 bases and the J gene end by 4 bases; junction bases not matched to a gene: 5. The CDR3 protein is CASSLRQGTGELFF. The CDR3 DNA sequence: TGTGCCAGCTCCCTCCGACAGGGCACCGGGGAGCTGTTTTTT.

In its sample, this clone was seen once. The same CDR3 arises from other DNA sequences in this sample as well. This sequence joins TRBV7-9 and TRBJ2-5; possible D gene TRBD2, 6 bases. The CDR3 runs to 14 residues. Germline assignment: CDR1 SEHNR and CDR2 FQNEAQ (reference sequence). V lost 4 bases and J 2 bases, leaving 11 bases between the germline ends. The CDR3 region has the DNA TGTGCCAGCAGCTGGGACCGGGGGCAAGAGACCCAGTACTTC. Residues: CASSWDRGQETQYF.

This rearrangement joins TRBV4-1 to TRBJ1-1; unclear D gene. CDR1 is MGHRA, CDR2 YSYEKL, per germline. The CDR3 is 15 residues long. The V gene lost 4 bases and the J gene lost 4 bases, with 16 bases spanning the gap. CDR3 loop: CASSRLGLWPTEAFF. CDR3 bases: TGCGCCAGCAGCCGTCTCGGGTTATGGCCCACTGAAGCTTTCTTT.

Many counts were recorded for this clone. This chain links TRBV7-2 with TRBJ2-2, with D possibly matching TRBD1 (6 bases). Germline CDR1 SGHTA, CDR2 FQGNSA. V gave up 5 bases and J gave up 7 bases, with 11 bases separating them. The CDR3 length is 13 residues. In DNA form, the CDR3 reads TGTGCCAGCAGCCCGGGACAAAACGGGGAGCTGTTTTTT. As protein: CASSPGQNGELFF.

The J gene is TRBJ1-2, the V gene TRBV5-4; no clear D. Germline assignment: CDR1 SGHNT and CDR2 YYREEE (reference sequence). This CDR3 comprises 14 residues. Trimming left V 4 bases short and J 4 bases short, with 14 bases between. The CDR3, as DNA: TGTGCCAGCAGCGATATAACGGGCCTCTATGGCTACACCTTC. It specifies CASSDITGLYGYTF.

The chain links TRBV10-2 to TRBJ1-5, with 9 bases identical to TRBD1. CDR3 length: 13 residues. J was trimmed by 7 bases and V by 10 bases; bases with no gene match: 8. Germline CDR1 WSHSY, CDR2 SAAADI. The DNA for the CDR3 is TGCGCCATCGGGACAGGGCAAGGGCAGCCCCAGCATTTT. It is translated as CAIGTGQGQPQHF.

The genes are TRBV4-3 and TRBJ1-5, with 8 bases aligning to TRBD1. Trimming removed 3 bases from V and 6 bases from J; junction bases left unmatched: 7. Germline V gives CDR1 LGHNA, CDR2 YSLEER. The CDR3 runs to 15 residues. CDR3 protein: CASSHLPGGPQPQHF. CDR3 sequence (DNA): TGCGCCAGCAGCCACCTGCCAGGGGGCCCTCAGCCCCAGCATTTT.

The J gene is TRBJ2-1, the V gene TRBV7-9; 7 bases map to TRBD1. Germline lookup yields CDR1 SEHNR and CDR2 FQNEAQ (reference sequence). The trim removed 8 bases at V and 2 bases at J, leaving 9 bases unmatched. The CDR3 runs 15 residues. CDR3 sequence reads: CASGRGQTPYNEQFF. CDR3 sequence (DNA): TGTGCCAGCGGAAGGGGGCAGACCCCCTACAATGAGCAGTTCTTC.

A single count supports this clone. CDR3 amino acids: CASSRTGEGYGYTF. The DNA for the CDR3 is TGTGCCAGTAGTAGGACAGGGGAAGGCTATGGCTACACCTTC. This sequence joins TRBV19 and TRBJ1-2, with 9 bases lining up with TRBD1. Losses at the gene ends were 4 bases for V and 4 bases for J; bases not matched to a gene: 4. The CDR3 is 14 residues long. Germline V gives CDR1 LNHDA, CDR2 SQIVND (reference sequence).

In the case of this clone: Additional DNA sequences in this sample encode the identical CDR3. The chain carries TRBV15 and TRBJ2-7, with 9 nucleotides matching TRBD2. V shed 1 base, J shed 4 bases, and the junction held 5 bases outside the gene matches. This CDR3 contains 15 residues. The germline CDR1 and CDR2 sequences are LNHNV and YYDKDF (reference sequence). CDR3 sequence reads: CATSRGGLAAYEQYF. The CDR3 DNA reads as TGTGCCACCAGCAGAGGGGGACTAGCTGCGTACGAGCAGTACTTC.

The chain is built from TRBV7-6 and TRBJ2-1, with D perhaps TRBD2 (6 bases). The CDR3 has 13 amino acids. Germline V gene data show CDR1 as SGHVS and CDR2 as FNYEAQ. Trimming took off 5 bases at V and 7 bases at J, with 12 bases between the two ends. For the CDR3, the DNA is TGTGCCAGCAGCGGGGGGTCCTGGAATGAGCAGTTCTTC. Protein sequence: CASSGGSWNEQFF.

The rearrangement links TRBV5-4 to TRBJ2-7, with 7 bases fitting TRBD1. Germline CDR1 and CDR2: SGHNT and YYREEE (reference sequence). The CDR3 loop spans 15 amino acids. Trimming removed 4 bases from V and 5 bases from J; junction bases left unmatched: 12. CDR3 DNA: TGTGCCAGCAGCACTCAAGACGACAGGGAGAACGAGCAGTACTTC. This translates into CASSTQDDRENEQYF.

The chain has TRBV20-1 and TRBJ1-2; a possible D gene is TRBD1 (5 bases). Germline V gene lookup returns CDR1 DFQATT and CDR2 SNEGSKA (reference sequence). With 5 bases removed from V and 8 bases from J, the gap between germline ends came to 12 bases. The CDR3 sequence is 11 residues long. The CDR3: CSAPVTGGYTF. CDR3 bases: TGCAGTGCTCCGGTCACAGGCGGCTACACCTTC.

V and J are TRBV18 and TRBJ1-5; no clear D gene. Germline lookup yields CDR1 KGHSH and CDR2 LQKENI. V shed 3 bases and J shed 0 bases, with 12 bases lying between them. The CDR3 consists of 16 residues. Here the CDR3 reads CASSPSTINSNQPQHF. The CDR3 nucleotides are TGTGCCAGCTCACCGTCGACCATAAATAGCAATCAGCCCCAGCATTTT.

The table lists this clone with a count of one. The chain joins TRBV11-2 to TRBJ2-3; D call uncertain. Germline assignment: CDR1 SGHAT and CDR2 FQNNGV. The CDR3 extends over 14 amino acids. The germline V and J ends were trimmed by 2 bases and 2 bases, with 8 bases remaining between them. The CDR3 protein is CASSLRPSTDTQYF. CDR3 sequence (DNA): TGTGCCAGCAGCTTACGCCCCTCCACAGATACGCAGTATTTT.

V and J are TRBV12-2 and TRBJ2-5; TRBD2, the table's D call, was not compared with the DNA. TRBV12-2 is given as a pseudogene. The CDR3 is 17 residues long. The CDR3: CASRLAKLAGAKETQYF. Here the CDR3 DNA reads TGTGCAAGTCGCTTAGCGAAACTAGCGGGAGCTAAGGAGACCCAGTACTTC.

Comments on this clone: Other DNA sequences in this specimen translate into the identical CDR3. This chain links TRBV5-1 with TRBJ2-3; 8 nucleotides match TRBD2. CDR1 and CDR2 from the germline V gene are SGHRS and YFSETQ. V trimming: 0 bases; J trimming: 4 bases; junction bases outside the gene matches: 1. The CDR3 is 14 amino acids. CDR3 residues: CASSLGREADTQYF. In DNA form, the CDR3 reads TGCGCCAGCAGCTTGGGGCGGGAGGCAGATACGCAGTATTTT.

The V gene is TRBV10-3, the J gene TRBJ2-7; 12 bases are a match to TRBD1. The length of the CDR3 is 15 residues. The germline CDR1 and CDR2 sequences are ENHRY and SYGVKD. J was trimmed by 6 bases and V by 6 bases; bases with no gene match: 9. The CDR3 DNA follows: TGTGCCATCAGGGGACAGGGGGCGCGTAATTCCGAGCAGTACTTC. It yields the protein CAIRGQGARNSEQYF.

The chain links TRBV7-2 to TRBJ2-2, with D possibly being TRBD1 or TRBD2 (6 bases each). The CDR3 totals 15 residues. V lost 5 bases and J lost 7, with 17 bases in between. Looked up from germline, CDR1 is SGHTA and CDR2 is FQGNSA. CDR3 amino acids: CASSPPRGAVGELFF. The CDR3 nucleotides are TGTGCCAGCAGCCCCCCTAGGGGGGCGGTCGGGGAGCTGTTTTTT.

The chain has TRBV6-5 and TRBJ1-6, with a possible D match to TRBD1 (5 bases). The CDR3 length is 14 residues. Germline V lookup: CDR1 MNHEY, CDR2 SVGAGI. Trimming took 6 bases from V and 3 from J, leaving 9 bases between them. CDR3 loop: CASRRGDYNSPLHF. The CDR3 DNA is TGTGCCAGCAGAAGAGGGGACTATAATTCACCCCTCCACTTT.

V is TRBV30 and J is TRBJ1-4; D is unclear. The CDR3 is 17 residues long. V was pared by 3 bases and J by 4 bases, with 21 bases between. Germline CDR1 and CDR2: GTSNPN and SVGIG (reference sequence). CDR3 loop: CAWSVQFLTSNNEKLFF. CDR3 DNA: TGTGCCTGGAGCGTCCAATTTTTGACAAGTAATAATGAAAAACTGTTTTTT. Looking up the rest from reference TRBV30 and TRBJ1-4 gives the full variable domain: SQTIHQWPATLVQPVGSPLSLECTVEGTSNPNLYWYRQAAGRGLQLLFYSVGIGQISSEVPQNLSASRPQDRQFILSSKKLLLSDSGFYLCAWSVQFLTSNNEKLFFGSGTQLSVL.

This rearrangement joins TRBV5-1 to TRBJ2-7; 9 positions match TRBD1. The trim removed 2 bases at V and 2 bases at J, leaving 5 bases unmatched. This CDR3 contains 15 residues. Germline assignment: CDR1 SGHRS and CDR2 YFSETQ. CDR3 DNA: TGCGCCAGCAGCTTAGAAACAGGGGGCACCTACGAGCAGTACTTC. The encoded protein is CASSLETGGTYEQYF.

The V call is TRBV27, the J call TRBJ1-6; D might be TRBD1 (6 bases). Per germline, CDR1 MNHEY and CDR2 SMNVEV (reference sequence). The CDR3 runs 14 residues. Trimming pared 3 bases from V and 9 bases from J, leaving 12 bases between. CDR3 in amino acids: CASSFGQRASPLHF. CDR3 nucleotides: TGTGCCAGCAGTTTTGGACAGAGGGCTTCACCCCTCCACTTT.

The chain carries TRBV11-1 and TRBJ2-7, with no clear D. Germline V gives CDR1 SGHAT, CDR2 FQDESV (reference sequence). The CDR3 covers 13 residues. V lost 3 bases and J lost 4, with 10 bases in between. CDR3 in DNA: TGTGCCAGCAGCTTTTCGAGTGAGTACGAGCAGTACTTC. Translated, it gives CASSFSSEYEQYF.

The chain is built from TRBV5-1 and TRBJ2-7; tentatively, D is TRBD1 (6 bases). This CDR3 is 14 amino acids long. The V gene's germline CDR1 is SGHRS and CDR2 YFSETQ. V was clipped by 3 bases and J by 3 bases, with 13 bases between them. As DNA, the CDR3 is TGCGCCAGCAGCTGGACAGAGAAGAGCTACGAGCAGTACTTC. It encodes CASSWTEKSYEQYF. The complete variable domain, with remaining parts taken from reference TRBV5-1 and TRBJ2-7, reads KAGVTQTPRYLIKTRGQQVTLSCSPISGHRSVSWYQQTPGQGLQFLFEYFSETQRNKGNFPGRFSGRQFSNSRSEMNVSTLELGDSALYLCASSWTEKSYEQYFGPGTRLTVT.